This T cell receptor (beta chain) is from a study of identical twins. General study points: Researchers reported weaker excess twin sharing in beta out-of-frame sequences.

In regard to this clonotype: The antigen remains undetermined.

cDNA molecules carried unique molecular identifiers, and template switching added a universal primer site. One entry per CDR3 protein results from TCRdb running MiXCR on the 5' RACE reads. The sample records 690,000 or so distinct CDR3 sequences, around 8.3% being singletons. The germline V gene has CDR1 SGHTA and CDR2 FQGNSA. V shed 8 bases and J 6 bases; nucleotides not matched to a gene: 4. CDR3 length: 11 residues. All donors were healthy Caucasians. These data also featured in a second study, about yellow fever vaccine responses in identical twins. That study reports: Twins' vaccine T cell responses were reported to seem partly convergent and partly personalized.

The specimen sequenced was PBMCs. J is TRBJ2-7 and V is TRBV7-2; the match to TRBD2 covers 7 bases. This sequence originates from a young woman in good health. This chain's CDR3 is CASGGGSEQYF. CDR3 nucleotide sequence: TGTGCCAGCGGCGGGGGAAGCGAGCAGTACTTC. Combining the CDR3 with reference TRBV7-2 and TRBJ2-7 gives the whole variable domain GAGVSQSPSNKVTEKGKDVELRCDPISGHTALYWYRQSLGQGLEFLIYFQGNSAPDKSGLPSDRFSAERTGGSVSTLTIQRTQQEDSAVYLCASGGGSEQYFGPGTRLTVT.